This T cell receptor (beta chain) is drawn from a study of blood T cells in healthy people across ages. Findings and limits, study-wide: Without sorted subsets, naive and antigen-experienced compartments could not be conclusively compared.

Primed by a sample-barcoded 5' primer and a J-beta primer mix, a second PCR proceeded for 7 to 11 cycles. TCRdb re-called the 5' RACE reads with MiXCR, one entry per CDR3 protein. This sample has 800,000 to 950,000 distinct CDR3 sequences, with roughly 50% found just once. This clonotype has just a few counts. Its specificity is not known. CDR1 is ENHRY, CDR2 SYGVKD, per germline. The length of the CDR3 is 15 residues. After removal of 4 bases from V and 12 bases from J, the junction contained 15 bases not matched to a gene. The receptor comes from a man aged 25 to 45 in good health. This chain joins TRBV10-3 and TRBJ2-3; 8 bases are a match to TRBD2. The sample was blood. CDR3: CAISGASGGPSYQYF. CDR3 in DNA: TGTGCCATCAGTGGCGCGTCGGGGGGGCCGTCTTACCAGTATTTT.